This entry features one T cell receptor (beta chain) sequence. Its target is unknown. This sample is part of a study of T-cell memory formation after mild COVID-19. Points from the study as a whole: Specificity for SARS-CoV-2 was not confirmed among the second-wave clones peaking on day 37. The finding that pre-infection memory included some responding clones suggested that cross-reactive memory joined.

Libraries for TCRalpha and TCRbeta carried sample barcodes and unique molecular identifiers via 5'RACE. Via MiXCR, TCRdb re-called the 5' RACE reads, giving one row per CDR3 protein. The sample has hundreds of thousands of distinct CDR3 sequences; about 15% are singletons. The source is a man between 18 and 35 years old who had mild COVID-19 (a few samples of this study predate the infection). Cell type and time point are not known. The material sequenced was PBMCs or a T cell subset sorted from them (not recorded which).

The CDR3 region is CSVGTSTDTQYF. CDR3 nucleotide sequence: TGCAGCGTGGGGACTAGCACAGATACGCAGTATTTT. The gene calls are TRBV29-1 and TRBJ2-3; maybe TRBD2 (6 bases). Germline CDR1 SQVTM, CDR2 ANQGSEA. V lost 6 bases to trimming and J lost 0 bases, with 7 bases between them. The CDR3 covers 12 residues.